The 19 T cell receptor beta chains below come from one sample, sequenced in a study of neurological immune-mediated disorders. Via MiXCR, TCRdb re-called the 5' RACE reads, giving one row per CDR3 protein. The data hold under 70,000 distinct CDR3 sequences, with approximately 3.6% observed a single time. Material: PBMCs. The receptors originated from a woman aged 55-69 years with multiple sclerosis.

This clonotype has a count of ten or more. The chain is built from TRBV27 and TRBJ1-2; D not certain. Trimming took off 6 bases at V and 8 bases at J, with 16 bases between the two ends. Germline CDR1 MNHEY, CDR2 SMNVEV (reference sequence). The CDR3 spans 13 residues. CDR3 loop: CASSYGAGSGYTF. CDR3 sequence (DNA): TGTGCCAGCAGCTACGGAGCTGGGAGCGGCTACACCTTC.

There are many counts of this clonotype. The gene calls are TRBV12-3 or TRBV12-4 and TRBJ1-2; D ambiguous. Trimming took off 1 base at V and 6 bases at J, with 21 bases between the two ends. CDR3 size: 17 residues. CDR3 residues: CASSLVLTASSGNGYTF. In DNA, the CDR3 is TGTGCCAGCAGTTTAGTTTTAACAGCATCATCTGGGAATGGCTACACCTTC.

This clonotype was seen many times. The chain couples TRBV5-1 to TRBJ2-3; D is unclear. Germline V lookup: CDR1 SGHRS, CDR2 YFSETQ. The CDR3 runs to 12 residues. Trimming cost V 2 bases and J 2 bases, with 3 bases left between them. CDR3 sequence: CASSLTTDTQYF. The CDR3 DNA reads TGCGCCAGCAGCTTAACCACAGATACGCAGTATTTT.

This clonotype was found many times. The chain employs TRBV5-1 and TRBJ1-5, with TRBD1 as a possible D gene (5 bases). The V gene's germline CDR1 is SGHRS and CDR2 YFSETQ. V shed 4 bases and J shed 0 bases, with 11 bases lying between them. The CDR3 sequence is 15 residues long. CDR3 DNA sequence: TGCGCCAGCAGCCAAGGGGACTATAGCAATCAGCCCCAGCATTTT. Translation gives CASSQGDYSNQPQHF.

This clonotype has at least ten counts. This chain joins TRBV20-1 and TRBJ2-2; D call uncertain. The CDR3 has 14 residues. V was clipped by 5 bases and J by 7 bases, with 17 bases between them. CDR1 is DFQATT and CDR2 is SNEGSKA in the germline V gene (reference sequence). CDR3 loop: CSAHPEWDSGELFF. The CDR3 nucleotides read TGCAGTGCTCATCCCGAGTGGGATAGCGGGGAGCTGTTTTTT.

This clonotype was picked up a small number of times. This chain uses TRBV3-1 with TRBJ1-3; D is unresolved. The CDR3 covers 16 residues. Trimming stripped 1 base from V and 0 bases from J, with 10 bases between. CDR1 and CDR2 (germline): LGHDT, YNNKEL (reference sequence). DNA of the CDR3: TGTGCCAGCAGCCAAGGTATCCGGCTCTCTGGAAACACCATATATTTT. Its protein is CASSQGIRLSGNTIYF.

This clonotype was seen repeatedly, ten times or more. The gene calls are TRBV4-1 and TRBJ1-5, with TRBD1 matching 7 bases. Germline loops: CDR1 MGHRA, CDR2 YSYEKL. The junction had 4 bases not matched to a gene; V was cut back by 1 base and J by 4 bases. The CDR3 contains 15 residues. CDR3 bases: TGCGCCAGCAGCCAAGGACAGGGTTGGAATCAGCCCCAGCATTTT. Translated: CASSQGQGWNQPQHF.

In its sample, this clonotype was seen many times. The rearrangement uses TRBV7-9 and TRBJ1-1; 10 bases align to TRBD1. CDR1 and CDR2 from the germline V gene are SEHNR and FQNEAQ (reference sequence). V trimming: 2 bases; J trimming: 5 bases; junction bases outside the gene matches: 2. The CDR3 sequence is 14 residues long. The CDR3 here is CASSLRTGGTEAFF. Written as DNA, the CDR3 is TGTGCCAGCAGCTTACGGACAGGGGGGACTGAAGCTTTCTTT.

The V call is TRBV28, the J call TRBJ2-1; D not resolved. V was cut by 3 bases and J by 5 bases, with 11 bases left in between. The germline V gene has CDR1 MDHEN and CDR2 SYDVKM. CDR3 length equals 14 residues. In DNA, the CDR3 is TGTGCCAGCAGTTTTATAAGCTCGAACAATGAGCAGTTCTTC. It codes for CASSFISSNNEQFF.

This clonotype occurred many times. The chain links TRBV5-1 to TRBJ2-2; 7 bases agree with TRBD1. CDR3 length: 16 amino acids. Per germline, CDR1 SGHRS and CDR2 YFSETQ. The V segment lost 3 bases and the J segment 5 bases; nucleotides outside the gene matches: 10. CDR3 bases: TGCGCCAGCAGCTCAAGACAGGGTCTCGGGACCGGGGAGCTGTTTTTT. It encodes CASSSRQGLGTGELFF.

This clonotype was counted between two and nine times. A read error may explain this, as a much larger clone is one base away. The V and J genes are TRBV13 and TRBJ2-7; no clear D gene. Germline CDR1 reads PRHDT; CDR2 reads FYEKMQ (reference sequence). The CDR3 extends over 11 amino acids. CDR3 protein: CDSSFRYEQYF. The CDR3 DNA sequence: TGTGACAGCAGCTTCCGCTACGAGCAGTACTTC.

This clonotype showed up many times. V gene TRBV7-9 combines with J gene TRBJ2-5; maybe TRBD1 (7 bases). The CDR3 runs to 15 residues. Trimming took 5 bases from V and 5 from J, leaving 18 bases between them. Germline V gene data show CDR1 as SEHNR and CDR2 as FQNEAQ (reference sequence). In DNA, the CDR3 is TGTGCCAGCAGCCCAGGGGGGAACCTCGGGGAGACCCAGTACTTC. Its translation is CASSPGGNLGETQYF.

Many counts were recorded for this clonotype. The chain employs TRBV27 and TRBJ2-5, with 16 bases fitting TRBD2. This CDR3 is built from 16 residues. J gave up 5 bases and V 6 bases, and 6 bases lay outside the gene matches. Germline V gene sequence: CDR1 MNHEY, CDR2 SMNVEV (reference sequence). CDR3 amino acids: CASRGLAGGPLETQYF. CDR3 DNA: TGTGCCAGCAGGGGACTAGCGGGGGGGCCGTTGGAGACCCAGTACTTC.

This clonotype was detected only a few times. CDR3 residues: CASSFTHGQAQETQYF. In DNA, the CDR3 is TGTGCCAGCAGTTTCACCCACGGACAGGCTCAGGAGACCCAGTACTTC. The gene calls are TRBV12-3 or TRBV12-4 and TRBJ2-5, with 7 positions matching TRBD1. V shed 3 bases, J shed 5 bases, and the junction held 12 bases outside the gene matches. The CDR3 is 16 residues long.

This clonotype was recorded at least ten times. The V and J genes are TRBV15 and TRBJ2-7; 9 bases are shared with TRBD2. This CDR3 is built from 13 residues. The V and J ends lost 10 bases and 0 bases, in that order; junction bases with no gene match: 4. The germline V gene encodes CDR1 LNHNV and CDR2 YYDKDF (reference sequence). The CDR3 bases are TGTGCCAACGGACTAGCGAGCTCCTACGAGCAGTACTTC. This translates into CANGLASSYEQYF.

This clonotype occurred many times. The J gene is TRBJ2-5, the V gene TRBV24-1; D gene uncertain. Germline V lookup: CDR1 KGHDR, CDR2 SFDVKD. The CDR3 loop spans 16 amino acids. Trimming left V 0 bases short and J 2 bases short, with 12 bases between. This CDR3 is CATSDLSLDGQETQYF. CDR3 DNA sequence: TGTGCCACCAGTGATTTGTCTCTAGACGGACAAGAGACCCAGTACTTC.

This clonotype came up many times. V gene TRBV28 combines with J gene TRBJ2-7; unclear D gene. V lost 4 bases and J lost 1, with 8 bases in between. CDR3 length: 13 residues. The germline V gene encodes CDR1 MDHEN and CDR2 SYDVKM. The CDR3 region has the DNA TGTGCCAGCAGTTCGACTCTATCCTACGAGCAGTACTTC. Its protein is CASSSTLSYEQYF.

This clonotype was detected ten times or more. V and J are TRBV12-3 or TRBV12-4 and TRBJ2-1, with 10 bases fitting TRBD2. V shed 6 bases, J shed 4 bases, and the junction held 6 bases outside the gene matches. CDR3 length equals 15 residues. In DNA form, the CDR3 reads TGTGCCAGCAGGCCTAGCGGGAGAAATTACAATGAGCAGTTCTTC. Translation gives CASRPSGRNYNEQFF.

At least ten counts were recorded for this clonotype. Here the CDR3 reads CASSQGSGTPAYNEQFF. The CDR3 DNA sequence: TGTGCCAGCAGCCAAGGCTCCGGGACTCCAGCCTACAATGAGCAGTTCTTC. This chain joins TRBV4-2 and TRBJ2-1; D might be TRBD2 (6 bases). Germline CDR1 reads LGHNA; CDR2 reads YNFKEQ. V lost 1 base, J lost 2 bases, and 15 bases lay in between. The CDR3 runs to 17 residues.